The source of this T cell receptor beta chain is a study of cytomegalovirus exposure and HLA in healthy donors. PCR was performed using 60 Vbeta and 13 Jbeta primers. Assay used: immunoSEQ multiplex PCR; TCRdb lists only in-frame clones, some missing. The sample has about 140,000 clones; approximately 84% are singletons. The V gene lost 0 bases and the J gene lost 2 bases, with 11 bases spanning the gap. CDR3 length equals 15 residues. CDR1 and CDR2 from the germline V gene are SGDLS and YYNGEE. Study-wide points: A missense DCLRE1C variant was associated with V- and J-gene trimming of TCR beta chains in a later analysis, and an independent cohort replicated the association.

A note on this clone: Antigen specificity is unknown.

The material sequenced was PBMCs. This sequence originates from a woman aged 60-70 years in good health and CMV-seropositive. The chain uses TRBV9 and TRBJ1-1; D is ambiguous. CDR3 sequence (DNA): TGTGCCAGCAGCGTAGGAGGTTGGAGCAACACTGAAGCTTTCTTT. Translating gives CASSVGGWSNTEAFF. Based on the CDR3 plus reference TRBV9 and TRBJ1-1, the full variable domain is DSGVTQTPKHLITATGQRVTLRCSPRSGDLSVYWYQQSLDQGLQFLIQYYNGEERAKGNILERFSAQQFPDLHSELNLSSLELGDSALYFCASSVGGWSNTEAFFGQGTRLTVV.